This TCR beta chain was sequenced in a study of CD8+ T cells in alopecia areata. Stated treatment: oral pan-JAK inhibitor, 5-10 mg twice daily. Germline V gene sequence: CDR1 SQVTM, CDR2 ANQGSEA. V lost 4 bases to trimming and J lost 8 bases; unmatched junction nucleotides: 4. This CDR3 has 11 amino acids. RNA extraction and reverse transcription yielded cDNA as sequencing template. Measured with immunoSEQ multiplex PCR; TCRdb has only the in-frame clones, and not every one. Among about 170,000 clones listed, 58% were seen once. The sequenced sample was CD4+ T cells sorted from blood, obtained at roughly week 58, from a patient treated with tofacitinib. The rearrangement links TRBV29-1 to TRBJ1-2, with TRBD1 matching over 7 bases. This TCR was recovered from a human donor with alopecia areata. CDR3 nucleotides: TGCAGCGTTGGGGACAGAAAAGGCTACACCTTC. It specifies CSVGDRKGYTF.